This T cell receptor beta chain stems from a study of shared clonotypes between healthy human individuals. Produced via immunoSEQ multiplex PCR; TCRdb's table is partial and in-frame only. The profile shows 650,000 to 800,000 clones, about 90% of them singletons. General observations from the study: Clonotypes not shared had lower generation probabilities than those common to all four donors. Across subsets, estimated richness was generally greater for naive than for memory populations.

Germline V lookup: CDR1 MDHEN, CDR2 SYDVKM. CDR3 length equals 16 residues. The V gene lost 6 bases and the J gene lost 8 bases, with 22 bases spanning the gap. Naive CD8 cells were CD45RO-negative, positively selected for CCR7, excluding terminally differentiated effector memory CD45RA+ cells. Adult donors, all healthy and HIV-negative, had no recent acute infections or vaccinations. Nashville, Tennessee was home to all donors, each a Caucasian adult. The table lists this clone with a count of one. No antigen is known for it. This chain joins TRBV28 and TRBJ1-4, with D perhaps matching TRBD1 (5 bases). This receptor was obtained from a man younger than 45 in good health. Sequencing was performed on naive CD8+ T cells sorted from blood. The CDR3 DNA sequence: TGTGCCAGCAGGGGGGTGGATTCGTCCCAGCGGGAAAAACTGTTTTTT. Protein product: CASRGVDSSQREKLFF.